This note documents a single TCR beta chain sequence. Participants spanned ages about 18 to 100 years and resided in 20 to 30 US areas. The data were obtained in a study of blood T cell repertoires in COVID-19. CDR3 length: 17 residues. The germline CDR1 and CDR2 sequences are LNHDA and SQIVND (reference sequence). V shed 6 bases and J 5 bases; nucleotides not matched to a gene: 11. Data came from immunoSEQ multiplex PCR; TCRdb stores just in-frame clones and leaves some out. The profile shows some 170,000 clones, approximately 84% of them singletons. This clonotype was obtained from a human donor with acute COVID-19. The donor label of this sample is uncertain. The V and J genes are TRBV19 and TRBJ2-2; 11 bases agree with TRBD1. The sample consisted of PBMCs or T cells enriched from blood (not recorded which). CDR3 in amino acids: CASSLTPDRGRTGELFF. CDR3 coding DNA: TGTGCCAGTAGCTTAACTCCGGACAGGGGGCGGACCGGGGAGCTGTTTTTT.